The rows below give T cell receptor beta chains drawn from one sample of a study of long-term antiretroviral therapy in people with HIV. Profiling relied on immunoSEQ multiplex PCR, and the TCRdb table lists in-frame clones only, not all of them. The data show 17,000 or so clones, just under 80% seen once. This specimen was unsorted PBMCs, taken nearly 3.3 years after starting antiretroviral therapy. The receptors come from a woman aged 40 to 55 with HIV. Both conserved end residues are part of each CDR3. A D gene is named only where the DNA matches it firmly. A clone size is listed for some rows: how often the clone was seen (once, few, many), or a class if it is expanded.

TGTGCCATCAGCCAATCCGGGACAGCTCAAGAGACCCAGTACTTC	CAISQSGTAQETQYF	TRBV10-3	TRBJ2-5	.	TRBD1
TGTGCCTGGAGTCCTTTACAAGGATTTCAAGAGACCCAGTACTTC	CAWSPLQGFQETQYF	TRBV30	TRBJ2-5	.	.
TGCAGCGTTAACTCCGACTATGAAGCTTTCTTT	CSVNSDYEAFF	TRBV29-1	TRBJ1-1	few	.
TGCGCCAGCAGCGTCGACGGAAACACTGAAGCTTTCTTT	CASSVDGNTEAFF	TRBV5-1	TRBJ1-1	.	.
TGTGCCAGCAGCCTGGGGACAGGGTTGGCCGGGGAGCTGTTTTTT	CASSLGTGLAGELFF	TRBV7-9	TRBJ2-2	.	TRBD1
TGTGCCAGCAGCTTGGCGGCGGGGGCCCCCACAGATACGCAGTATTTT	CASSLAAGAPTDTQYF	TRBV5-6	TRBJ2-3	once	.
TGTGCCAGCAGCCCTAAACAGGGTACTGGAAACACCATATATTTT	CASSPKQGTGNTIYF	TRBV4-2	TRBJ1-3	.	.
TGTGCCAGCAGCTCGGGGTCCGCTGGCTACACCTTC	CASSSGSAGYTF	TRBV5-4	TRBJ1-2	once	.
TGTGCCTCTGCTAAATTTTATGGCTACACCTTC	CASAKFYGYTF	TRBV30	TRBJ1-2	.	.
TGTGCCAGCAGCTCATTAGGGCGAATGAATGAGCAGTTCTTC	CASSSLGRMNEQFF	TRBV7-9	TRBJ2-1	.	.
TGTGCCAGAAGCTTGGGTGGGACTAGCGGGGGTAGCACAGATACGCAGTATTTT	CARSLGGTSGGSTDTQYF	TRBV5-3	TRBJ2-3	.	TRBD2
TGTGCCTGGAGCCTGGACAGGCAAATAGGCTACACCTTC	CAWSLDRQIGYTF	TRBV30	TRBJ1-2	.	TRBD1
TGCGCCAGCAGTGCAGGGGGAACTGAAGCTTTCTTT	CASSAGGTEAFF	TRBV10-2	TRBJ1-1	.	TRBD1
TGTGCCAGCAGCCCATGGACTAGTCAAGAGACCCAGTACTTC	CASSPWTSQETQYF	TRBV5-6	TRBJ2-5	.	TRBD2
TGCAGCGTTGCCCCGGGCGACTCTGGAAACACCATATATTTT	CSVAPGDSGNTIYF	TRBV29-1	TRBJ1-3	few	.
TGTGCCAGCAGAGGCCAGCCGGGAACTACCTACGAGCAGTACTTC	CASRGQPGTTYEQYF	TRBV2	TRBJ2-7	.	.
TGTGCCAGCAGCTCGGTCGGACTAGCGGGGGCCTACGAGCAGTACTTC	CASSSVGLAGAYEQYF	TRBV7-2	TRBJ2-7	few	TRBD2
TGTGCCAGTAGTATCCCCACAGGGCGAGGCAAAAACATTCAGTACTTC	CASSIPTGRGKNIQYF	TRBV19	TRBJ2-4	.	.
TGTGCCAGCTCACCCGGGACAGGGAGTCAGAGGGGTGGCTACACCTTC	CASSPGTGSQRGGYTF	TRBV18	TRBJ1-2	.	TRBD1
TGCAGCGTTGAAGGGGTGGGGGGCGGCCAGACCCAGTACTTC	CSVEGVGGGQTQYF	TRBV29-1	TRBJ2-5	.	.
TGTGCCAGCAGCTTAACTACAGCACCCCTCCACTTT	CASSLTTAPLHF	TRBV7-9	TRBJ1-6	.	.
TGTGCCAGCAGATCAGGGGATGGCTACACCTTC	CASRSGDGYTF	TRBV7-9	TRBJ1-2	.	.
TGTGCCAGCTCACCACCGATCGGGCAGAGCTCTGGAAACACCATATATTTT	CASSPPIGQSSGNTIYF	TRBV18	TRBJ1-3	.	.
TGTGCCAGCTCACCACTGGGACATCTGAACACTGAAGCTTTCTTT	CASSPLGHLNTEAFF	TRBV18	TRBJ1-1	.	.
TGTGCCAGCAGCCGAAGAGGAGTAAACACTGAAGCTTTCTTT	CASSRRGVNTEAFF	TRBV6-5	TRBJ1-1	.	.
TGTGCCAGCAGTTTTTTCGGACAGGGAGAAGATACGCAGTATTTT	CASSFFGQGEDTQYF	TRBV27	TRBJ2-3	.	TRBD1
TGTGCCAGCAGCTTTTCTGTCCAAGAGACCCAGTACTTC	CASSFSVQETQYF	TRBV7-9	TRBJ2-5	few	.
TGTGCCAGCGCCCCCGGGGTGGGGGCAGATACGCAGTATTTT	CASAPGVGADTQYF	TRBV27	TRBJ2-3	few	.
TGTGCCAGTACCCTCGCGGGACAGCTGTCCGGGGAGCTGTTTTTT	CASTLAGQLSGELFF	TRBV2	TRBJ2-2	once	.
TGTGCCAGCAGTGAAATAGACCCTGGGTCGGAGGCCCAGTACTTC	CASSEIDPGSEAQYF	TRBV2	TRBJ2-5	.	.
TGCGCCAGCAGCCAAAGCCCGGCCCGGGACAGGGACCTGGGTTCGCCCCTCCACTTT	CASSQSPARDRDLGSPLHF	TRBV4-3	TRBJ1-6	.	TRBD1
TGTGCCACCGGGGACAGGGTAAAAGATACGCAGTATTTT	CATGDRVKDTQYF	TRBV6-1	TRBJ2-3	.	TRBD1
TGTGCCAGCAGCTCCTCGGGACTAGCGGGGGGCAGTCAAGAGACCCAGTACTTC	CASSSSGLAGGSQETQYF	TRBV5-4	TRBJ2-5	few	TRBD2
TGTGCCAGCAGCCAGACAGGGCGAAGGGAAGCTTTCTTT	CASSQTGRREAFF	TRBV2	TRBJ1-1	.	TRBD1
TGTGCCAGCAGCTTAAAGGCTAGCGGGGCCTCCCAAGAGACCCAGTACTTC	CASSLKASGASQETQYF	TRBV7-9	TRBJ2-5	.	TRBD2
TGTGCCAGCATCTCGGTTGGAAACACCATATATTTT	CASISVGNTIYF	TRBV6-5	TRBJ1-3	.	.
TGTGCCAGCAGTTACAGAGTCGGGGAGCTGTTTTTT	CASSYRVGELFF	TRBV6-5	TRBJ2-2	.	.
TGTGCCTGGAGGGGACAGGGGACTGGAAACACCATATATTTT	CAWRGQGTGNTIYF	TRBV30	TRBJ1-3	.	TRBD1
TGTGCCAGCTCACCGGGAGACGGCCAGCCCCAGCATTTT	CASSPGDGQPQHF	TRBV18	TRBJ1-5	.	.
TGTGCCTATCGGACAGGGCAGCACGAGCAGTACTTC	CAYRTGQHEQYF	TRBV30	TRBJ2-7	.	TRBD1
TGTGCCAGCAGCTTGGCCTTATTTGGCACTCTCAACACTGAAGCTTTCTTT	CASSLALFGTLNTEAFF	TRBV5-5	TRBJ1-1	few	.
TGTGCCAGCAGCCCTAAGCATCGGGAAAGCTCTGGAAACACCATATATTTT	CASSPKHRESSGNTIYF	TRBV7-8	TRBJ1-3	.	.
TGCGCCAGCAGCTTGGCGGGGATTCAGAACACTGAAGCTTTCTTT	CASSLAGIQNTEAFF	TRBV5-1	TRBJ1-1	.	.
TGTGCCAGCAGTGAAGCGGACGGGAGGGGCGAGCAGTACTTC	CASSEADGRGEQYF	TRBV6-1	TRBJ2-7	once	TRBD2
TGCAGCGTTGATGCGAGACAGACCTCCTACGAGCAGTACTTC	CSVDARQTSYEQYF	TRBV29-1	TRBJ2-7	.	.
TGCGCCAGCAGCCCCGAGGACCGAGCCAAAAACATTCAGTACTTC	CASSPEDRAKNIQYF	TRBV5-1	TRBJ2-4	.	.
TGTGCCAGCAGCTCCTCCGCGGGCAGGGGGCTGGACTATGGCTACACCTTC	CASSSSAGRGLDYGYTF	TRBV7-2	TRBJ1-2	.	TRBD1
TGTGCCAGCAGCTTGGAAGCAGGGGCGTACGGGGAGCTGTTTTTT	CASSLEAGAYGELFF	TRBV5-6	TRBJ2-2	.	.
TGTGCCAGCACCCATAGACAGGGGGCGGACTATGGCTACACCTTC	CASTHRQGADYGYTF	TRBV27	TRBJ1-2	.	TRBD1
TGTGCTAGCAGCCTAGGGACAGTAGAGACCCAGTACTTC	CASSLGTVETQYF	TRBV7-7	TRBJ2-5	.	TRBD1
TGTGCCAGCACTTCTAGCGGGGGGCCCTCTGGGGCCAACGTCCTGACTTTC	CASTSSGGPSGANVLTF	TRBV4-2	TRBJ2-6	.	TRBD2
TGCGCCAGCAGTGGCCCGTCGGGTGACTATGGCTACACCTTC	CASSGPSGDYGYTF	TRBV10-2	TRBJ1-2	once	.
TGTGCCAGCAGCTCAGACAGCCAAGAGACCCAGTACTTC	CASSSDSQETQYF	TRBV7-9	TRBJ2-5	few	.
TGTGCCAGCAGCACGGGACAGGGCCGCTCTGGGGCCAACGTCCTGACTTTC	CASSTGQGRSGANVLTF	TRBV7-3	TRBJ2-6	once	TRBD1
TGTGCCAGCAGCTTCGGGGCAGATGGCTACACCTTC	CASSFGADGYTF	TRBV5-4	TRBJ1-2	.	.
TGCGCCAGCAGCCTCGGCGAGGAAGCTTTCTTT	CASSLGEEAFF	TRBV4-1	TRBJ1-1	few	.
TGTGCCAGCAGGGGGACAGGGGCTGAAGCTTTCTTT	CASRGTGAEAFF	TRBV2	TRBJ1-1	few	TRBD1
TGTGCCAGCAGCTCTGAGGGACAGGGATCCTATGGCTACACCTTC	CASSSEGQGSYGYTF	TRBV11-2	TRBJ1-2	once	TRBD1
TGTGCCAGCAGTTACCGCGGGACAGTGGAAGATACGCAGTATTTT	CASSYRGTVEDTQYF	TRBV6-6	TRBJ2-3	.	.